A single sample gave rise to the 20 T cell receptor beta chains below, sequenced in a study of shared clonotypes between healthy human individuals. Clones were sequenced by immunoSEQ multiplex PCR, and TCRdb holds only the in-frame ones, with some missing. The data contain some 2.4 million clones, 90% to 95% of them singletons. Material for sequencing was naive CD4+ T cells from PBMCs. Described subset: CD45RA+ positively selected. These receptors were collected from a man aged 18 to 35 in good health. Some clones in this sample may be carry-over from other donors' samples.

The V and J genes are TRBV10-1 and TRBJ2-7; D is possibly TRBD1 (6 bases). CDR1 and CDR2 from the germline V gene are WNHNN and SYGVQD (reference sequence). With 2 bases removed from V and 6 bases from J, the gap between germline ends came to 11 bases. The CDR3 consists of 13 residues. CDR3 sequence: CASSEGSRGEQYF. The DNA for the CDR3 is TGCGCCAGCAGTGAGGGGTCCAGGGGCGAGCAGTACTTC.

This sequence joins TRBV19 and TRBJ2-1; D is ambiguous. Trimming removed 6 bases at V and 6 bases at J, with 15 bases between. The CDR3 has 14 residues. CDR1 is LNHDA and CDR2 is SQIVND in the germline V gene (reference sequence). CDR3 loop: CASSPRRTPNEQFF. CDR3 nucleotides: TGTGCCAGTAGCCCCAGGCGGACCCCCAATGAGCAGTTCTTC. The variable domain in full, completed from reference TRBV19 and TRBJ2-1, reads DGGITQSPKYLFRKEGQNVTLSCEQNLNHDAMYWYRQDPGQGLRLIYYSQIVNDFQKGDIAEGYSVSREKKESFPLTVTSAQKNPTAFYLCASSPRRTPNEQFFGPGTRLTVL.

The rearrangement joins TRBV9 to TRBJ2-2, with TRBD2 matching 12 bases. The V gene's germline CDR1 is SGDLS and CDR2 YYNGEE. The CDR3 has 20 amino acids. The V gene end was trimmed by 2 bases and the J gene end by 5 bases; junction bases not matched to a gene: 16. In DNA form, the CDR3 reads TGTGCCAGCAGCGTTTACCCCTCGACTAGCGGGAGAGTGCGGACCGGGGAGCTGTTTTTT. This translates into CASSVYPSTSGRVRTGELFF.

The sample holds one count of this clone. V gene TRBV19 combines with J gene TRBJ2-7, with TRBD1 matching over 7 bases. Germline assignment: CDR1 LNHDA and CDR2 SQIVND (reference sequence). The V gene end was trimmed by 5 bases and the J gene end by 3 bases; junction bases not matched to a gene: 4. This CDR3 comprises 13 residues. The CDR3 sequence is CASSEGQYYEQYF. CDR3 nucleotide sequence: TGTGCCAGTAGTGAGGGACAGTACTACGAGCAGTACTTC. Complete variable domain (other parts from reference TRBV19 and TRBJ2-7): DGGITQSPKYLFRKEGQNVTLSCEQNLNHDAMYWYRQDPGQGLRLIYYSQIVNDFQKGDIAEGYSVSREKKESFPLTVTSAQKNPTAFYLCASSEGQYYEQYFGPGTRLTVT.

As DNA, the CDR3 is TGTGCCAGCAGTTGGGCAGGTGGGGGGCAATCCTATGGCTACACCTTC. Encoded protein: CASSWAGGGQSYGYTF. The genes are TRBV28 and TRBJ1-2, with TRBD1 as a possible D gene (6 bases). This CDR3 region has 16 residues. From germline, CDR1 is MDHEN and CDR2 SYDVKM. V shed 4 bases and J shed 4 bases, with 19 bases lying between them.

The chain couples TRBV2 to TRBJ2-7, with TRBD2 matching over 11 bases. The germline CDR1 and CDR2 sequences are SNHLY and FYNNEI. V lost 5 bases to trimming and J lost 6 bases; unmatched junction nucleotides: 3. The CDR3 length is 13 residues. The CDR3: CASSPTSGSEQYF. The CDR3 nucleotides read TGTGCCAGCAGTCCAACTAGCGGGAGCGAGCAGTACTTC.

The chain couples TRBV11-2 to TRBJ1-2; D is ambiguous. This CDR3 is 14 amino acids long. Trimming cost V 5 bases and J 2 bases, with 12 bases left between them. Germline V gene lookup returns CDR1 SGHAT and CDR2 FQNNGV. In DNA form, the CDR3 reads TGTGCCAGCAGCCCTCGACACACCAACTATGGCTACACCTTC. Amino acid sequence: CASSPRHTNYGYTF.

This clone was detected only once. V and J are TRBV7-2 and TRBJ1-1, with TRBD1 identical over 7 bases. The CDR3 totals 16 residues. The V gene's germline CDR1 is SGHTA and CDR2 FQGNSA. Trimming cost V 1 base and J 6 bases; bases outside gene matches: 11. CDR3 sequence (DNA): TGTGCCAGCAGCTTAGACAGGGGTGCCTTAGGGTCTGAAGCTTTCTTT. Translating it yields CASSLDRGALGSEAFF.

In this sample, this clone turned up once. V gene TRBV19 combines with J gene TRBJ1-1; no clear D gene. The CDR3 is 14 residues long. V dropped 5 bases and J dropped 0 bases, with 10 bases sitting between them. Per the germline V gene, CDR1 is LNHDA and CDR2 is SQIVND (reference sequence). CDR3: CASSPTLLNTEAFF. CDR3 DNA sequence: TGTGCCAGTAGTCCCACCCTTTTGAACACTGAAGCTTTCTTT.

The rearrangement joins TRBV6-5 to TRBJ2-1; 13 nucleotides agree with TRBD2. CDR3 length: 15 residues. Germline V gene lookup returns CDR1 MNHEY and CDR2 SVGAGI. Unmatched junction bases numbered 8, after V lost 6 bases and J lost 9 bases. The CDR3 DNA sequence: TGTGCCAGCAGCACTAGCGGGAGGGGATTATCTGAGCAGTTCTTC. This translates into CASSTSGRGLSEQFF.

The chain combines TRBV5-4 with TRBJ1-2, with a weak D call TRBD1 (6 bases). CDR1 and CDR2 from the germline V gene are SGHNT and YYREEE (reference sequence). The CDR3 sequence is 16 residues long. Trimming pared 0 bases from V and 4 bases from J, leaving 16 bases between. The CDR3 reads CASSLEGGRSIYGYTF. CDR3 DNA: TGTGCCAGCAGCTTGGAGGGGGGCAGGTCTATCTATGGCTACACCTTC.

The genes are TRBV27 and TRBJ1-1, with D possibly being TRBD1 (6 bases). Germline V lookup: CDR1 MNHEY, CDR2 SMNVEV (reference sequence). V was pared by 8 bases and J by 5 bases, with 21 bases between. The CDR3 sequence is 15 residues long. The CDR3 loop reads CASAPRGRFGTEAFF. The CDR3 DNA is TGTGCCAGCGCACCCCGGGGGCGGTTTGGGACTGAAGCTTTCTTT.

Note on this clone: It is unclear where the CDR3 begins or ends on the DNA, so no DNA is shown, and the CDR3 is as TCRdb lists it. CDR3 sequence: CASSKALFVAPGTKNIQYF. The chain links TRBV21-1 to TRBJ2-4; no check of the table's D call, TRBD2, against the DNA was made. TRBV21-1 is shown as a pseudogene. The CDR3 region is 19 residues in length, termini included.

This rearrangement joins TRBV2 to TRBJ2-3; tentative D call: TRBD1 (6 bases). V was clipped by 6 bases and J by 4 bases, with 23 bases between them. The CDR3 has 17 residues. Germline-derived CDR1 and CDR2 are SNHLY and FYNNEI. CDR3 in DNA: TGTGCCAGCAGGTCCCCCGCCGCAGGGGATGGTGCAGATACGCAGTATTTT. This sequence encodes CASRSPAAGDGADTQYF.

The CDR3 spells CASSSRTSGNQETQYF. Written as DNA, the CDR3 is TGTGCCAGCAGTTCTAGGACTAGCGGAAACCAAGAGACCCAGTACTTC. This chain joins TRBV6-5 and TRBJ2-5; 10 positions agree with TRBD2. The CDR3 has 16 residues. Looked up from germline, CDR1 is MNHEY and CDR2 is SVGAGI. V was pared by 4 bases and J by 0 bases, with 5 bases of the junction left unmatched.

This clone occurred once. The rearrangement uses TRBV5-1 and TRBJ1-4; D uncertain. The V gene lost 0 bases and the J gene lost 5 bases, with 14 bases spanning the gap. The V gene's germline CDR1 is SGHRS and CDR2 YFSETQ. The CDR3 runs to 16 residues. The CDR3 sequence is CASSLGGAGGNEKLFF. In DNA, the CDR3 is TGCGCCAGCAGCTTGGGGGGTGCAGGAGGAAATGAAAAACTGTTTTTT.

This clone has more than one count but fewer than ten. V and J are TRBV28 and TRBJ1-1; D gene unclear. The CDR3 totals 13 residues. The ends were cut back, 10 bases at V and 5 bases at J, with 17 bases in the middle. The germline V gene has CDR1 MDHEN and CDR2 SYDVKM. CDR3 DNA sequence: TGTGCCATCGGAATCACCGGTGGGACTGAAGCTTTCTTT. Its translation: CAIGITGGTEAFF.

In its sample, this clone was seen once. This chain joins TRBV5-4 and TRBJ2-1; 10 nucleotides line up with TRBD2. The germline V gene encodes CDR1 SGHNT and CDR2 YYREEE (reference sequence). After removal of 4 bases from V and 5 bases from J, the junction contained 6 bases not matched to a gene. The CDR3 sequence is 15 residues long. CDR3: CASSLGTSANNEQFF. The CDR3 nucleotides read TGTGCCAGCAGCCTGGGGACTAGCGCTAACAATGAGCAGTTCTTC.

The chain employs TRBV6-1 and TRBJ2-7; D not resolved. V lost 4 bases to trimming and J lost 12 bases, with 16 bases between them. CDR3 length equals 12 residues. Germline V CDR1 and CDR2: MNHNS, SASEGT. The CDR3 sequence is CASSVPDLAVYF. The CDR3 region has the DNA TGTGCCAGCAGTGTCCCCGACCTTGCGGTGTACTTC.

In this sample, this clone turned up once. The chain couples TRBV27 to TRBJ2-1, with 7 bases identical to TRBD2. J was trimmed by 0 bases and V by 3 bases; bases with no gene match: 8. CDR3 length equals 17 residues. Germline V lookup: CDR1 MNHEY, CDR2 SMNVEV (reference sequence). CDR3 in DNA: TGTGCCAGCAGTTTCTTCGCTAGCGGCCACTCCTACAATGAGCAGTTCTTC. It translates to CASSFFASGHSYNEQFF.